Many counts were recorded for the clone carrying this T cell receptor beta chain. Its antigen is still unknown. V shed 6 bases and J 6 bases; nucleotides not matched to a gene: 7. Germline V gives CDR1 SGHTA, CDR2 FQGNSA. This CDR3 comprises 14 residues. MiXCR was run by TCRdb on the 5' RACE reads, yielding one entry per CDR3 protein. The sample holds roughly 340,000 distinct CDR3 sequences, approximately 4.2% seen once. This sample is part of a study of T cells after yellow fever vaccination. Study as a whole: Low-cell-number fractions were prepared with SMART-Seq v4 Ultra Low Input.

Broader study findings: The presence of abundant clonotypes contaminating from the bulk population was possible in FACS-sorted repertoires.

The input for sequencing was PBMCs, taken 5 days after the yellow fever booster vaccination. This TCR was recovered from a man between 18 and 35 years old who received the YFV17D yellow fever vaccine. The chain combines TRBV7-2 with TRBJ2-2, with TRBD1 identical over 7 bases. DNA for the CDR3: TGTGCCAGCAGACCGACAGGGTCAGCCGGGGAGCTGTTTTTT. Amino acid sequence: CASRPTGSAGELFF.